The clone carrying this TCR beta chain was seen only a few times. Its antigen is not known. The record originates from a study of response to subunit inactivated influenza vaccine. Study-wide findings and caveats: The authors offered the suggestion that each seasonal influenza vaccination recruits few new T cells.

TCRdb re-called the RT-PCR reads with MiXCR, one entry per CDR3 protein. The sample shows 300,000 to 350,000 distinct CDR3 sequences, approximately 20% of them seen only once. This CDR3 comprises 15 residues. Germline loops: CDR1 SGHRS, CDR2 YFSETQ. Trimming removed 4 bases at V and 0 bases at J, with 13 bases between. The sequence came from a man between 50 and 75 years old who received an inactivated influenza vaccine. V and J are TRBV5-1 and TRBJ1-1; TRBD1 is a possible D gene (5 bases). Sequencing used PBMCs from blood, obtained roughly 20 months after vaccination. The DNA for the CDR3 is TGCGCCAGCAGCGTAGATATGACAGTGAACACTGAAGCTTTCTTT. Translating it yields CASSVDMTVNTEAFF.